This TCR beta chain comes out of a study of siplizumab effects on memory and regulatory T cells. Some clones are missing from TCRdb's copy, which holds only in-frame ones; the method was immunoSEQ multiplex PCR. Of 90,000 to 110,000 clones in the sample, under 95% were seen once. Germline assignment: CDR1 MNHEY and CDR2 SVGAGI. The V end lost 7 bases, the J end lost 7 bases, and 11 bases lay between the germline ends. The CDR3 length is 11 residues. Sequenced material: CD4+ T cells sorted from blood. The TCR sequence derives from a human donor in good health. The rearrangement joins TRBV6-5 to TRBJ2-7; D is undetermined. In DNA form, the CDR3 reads TGTGCCAGCAAACAAGGAACTGAGCAGTACTTC. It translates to CASKQGTEQYF.